Below are 23 T cell receptor beta chains sequenced from a single sample in a study of post-analysis software for immune sequencing data. The antigens of these receptors remain unknown. Study outcomes and limitations: Patients had higher frequencies than controls of about 5 TRBV segments, including TRBV5-6, TRBV5-1 and TRBV20-1.

Presence of unique molecular identifiers characterized the TCR beta cDNA libraries. TCRdb reanalysed the PCR reads using MiXCR and keeps one entry per CDR3 protein. The sample has 380,000 or so distinct CDR3 sequences; around 33% are singletons. Material: blood. The receptor set was obtained from a girl aged 5-17 years with multiple sclerosis.

The chain has TRBV5-1 and TRBJ2-7; D tentatively fits TRBD1 or TRBD2 (5 bases each). Germline-derived CDR1 and CDR2 are SGHRS and YFSETQ. CDR3 length equals 13 residues. The V end lost 6 bases, the J end lost 1 base, and 11 bases lay between the germline ends. CDR3 residues: CASNQGGSYEQYF. CDR3 sequence (DNA): TGCGCCAGCAATCAGGGCGGGTCCTACGAGCAGTACTTC.

This clonotype has more than one count but fewer than ten. The J gene is TRBJ2-5, the V gene TRBV11-2; D perhaps matches TRBD1 (6 bases). This CDR3 spans 15 amino acids. V lost 5 bases and J 5 bases, leaving 18 bases between the germline ends. Germline CDR1 reads SGHAT; CDR2 reads FQNNGV. The CDR3 bases are TGTGCCAGCAGCACTCTACAGGGTTACCGGGAGACCCAGTACTTC. Translated: CASSTLQGYRETQYF.

This clonotype qualifies as medium-sized (0.01 to 0.1%). The chain is built from TRBV3-1 and TRBJ2-3; D gene ambiguous. Germline V gene lookup returns CDR1 LGHDT and CDR2 YNNKEL (reference sequence). V was trimmed by 1 base and J by 5 bases, leaving 10 bases between them. The CDR3 is 14 amino acids. The CDR3 loop reads CASSQVGWLDTQYF. The CDR3 nucleotides read TGTGCCAGCAGCCAAGTGGGCTGGTTAGATACGCAGTATTTT.

This clonotype was recorded a few times. The rearrangement joins TRBV12-3 or TRBV12-4 to TRBJ2-1, with 15 positions matching TRBD2. V lost 3 bases and J lost 8; bases outside the gene matches: 8. This CDR3 contains 17 residues. This CDR3 reads CASSLDWTSGGAHEQFF. The CDR3 coding sequence is TGTGCCAGCAGTTTGGATTGGACTAGCGGGGGGGCCCATGAGCAGTTCTTC.

This clonotype was detected a few times. V is TRBV7-2 and J is TRBJ1-5; 7 nucleotides align to TRBD1. Germline CDR1 SGHTA, CDR2 FQGNSA. V lost 0 bases to trimming and J lost 7 bases; unmatched junction nucleotides: 12. This CDR3 is 17 amino acids long. CDR3 DNA: TGTGCCAGCAGCTTAGCGCGACAGGGATATCCGGGACAGCCCCAGCATTTT. Translating it yields CASSLARQGYPGQPQHF.

V gene TRBV29-1 combines with J gene TRBJ1-5; D uncertain. Germline V lookup: CDR1 SQVTM, CDR2 ANQGSEA. V was clipped by 5 bases and J by 1 base, with 12 bases between them. CDR3 size: 14 residues. The CDR3 DNA is TGCAGCGTTCAGCAGTCCGGGAGCAATCAGCCCCAGCATTTT. Its translation is CSVQQSGSNQPQHF.

The chain has TRBV20-1 and TRBJ1-1, with a possible D match to TRBD1 (5 bases). V lost 1 base and J 1 base, leaving 10 bases between the germline ends. The CDR3 runs to 14 residues. Germline V gene sequence: CDR1 DFQATT, CDR2 SNEGSKA (reference sequence). DNA of the CDR3: TGCAGTGCTAGAGGGGGCAGACCGAACACTGAAGCTTTCTTT. Its translation is CSARGGRPNTEAFF.

The chain uses TRBV10-1 and TRBJ2-1; D is possibly TRBD1 or TRBD2 (5 bases each). Trimming left V 4 bases short and J 7 bases short, with 11 bases between. This CDR3 contains 13 residues. The germline V gene has CDR1 WNHNN and CDR2 SYGVQD (reference sequence). For the CDR3, the DNA is TGCGCCAGCAGTGTGAGGGGTTTTAATGAGCAGTTCTTC. Translating it yields CASSVRGFNEQFF.

V and J are TRBV12-3 or TRBV12-4 and TRBJ2-3, with 13 bases lining up with TRBD2. The CDR3 spans 15 residues. Trimming cost V 6 bases and J 7 bases; bases outside gene matches: 7. The DNA for the CDR3 is TGTGCCAGCAGCCCTACTAGCGGGGGGGCACATACGCAGTATTTT. It is translated as CASSPTSGGAHTQYF.

This rearrangement joins TRBV27 to TRBJ2-1, with D maybe TRBD2 (6 bases). The length of the CDR3 is 14 residues. V lost 2 bases, J lost 6 bases, and 11 bases lay in between. Germline CDR1 MNHEY, CDR2 SMNVEV (reference sequence). DNA of the CDR3: TGTGCCAGCAGTTTACATGGGGACTTCAATGAGCAGTTCTTC. It is translated as CASSLHGDFNEQFF.

For this clonotype: A read error may account for a junction end that differs from germline. This chain uses TRBV7-7 with TRBJ2-2, with D possibly being TRBD1 (5 bases). The CDR3 is made up of 15 amino acids. From germline, CDR1 is SSHAT and CDR2 FNYEAQ (reference sequence). The CDR3 DNA reads TGTGCTAGCAGCTTATCAACAGGCGCGGACGGGGAGCTGTTTTTT. As protein: CASSLSTGADGELFF. Looking up the rest from reference TRBV7-7 and TRBJ2-2 gives the full variable domain: GAGVSQSPRYKVTKRGQDVTLRCDPISSHATLYWYQQALGQGPEFLTYFNYEAQPDKSGLPSDRFSAERPEGSISTLTIQRTEQRDSAMYRCASSLSTGADGELFFGEGSRLTVL.

This clonotype was found many times. The chain has TRBV20-1 and TRBJ2-1, with 11 positions matching TRBD2. V gave up 6 bases and J gave up 4 bases; unmatched junction bases: 5. CDR3 length: 14 amino acids. Germline lookup yields CDR1 DFQATT and CDR2 SNEGSKA (reference sequence). CDR3 region: CSAKTSGNYNEQFF. CDR3 DNA: TGCAGTGCGAAGACTAGCGGGAATTACAATGAGCAGTTCTTC.

This clonotype was observed many times. The chain combines TRBV7-8 with TRBJ2-3; D not resolved. The CDR3 is 14 residues long. CDR1 SGHVS and CDR2 FQNEAQ come from the germline V gene. V was trimmed by 2 bases and J by 1 base, leaving 7 bases between them. CDR3 DNA: TGTGCCAGCAGCTTAAATTATGGCACAGATACGCAGTATTTT. Translated: CASSLNYGTDTQYF.

This clonotype has more than one count but fewer than ten. V and J are TRBV6-6 and TRBJ2-3; TRBD1 agrees at 11 bases. V was pared by 6 bases and J by 2 bases, with 7 bases of the junction left unmatched. Germline V CDR1 and CDR2: MNHNY, SVGAGI (reference sequence). This CDR3 has 16 amino acids. CDR3 residues: CASRHRDRGYTDTQYF. CDR3 bases: TGTGCCAGCAGGCACCGGGACAGGGGGTACACAGATACGCAGTATTTT.

V and J are TRBV6-6 and TRBJ1-4; D is unresolved. The CDR3 extends over 17 amino acids. CDR1 is MNHNY and CDR2 is SVGAGI in the germline V gene (reference sequence). Trimming stripped 0 bases from V and 7 bases from J, with 18 bases between. Written as DNA, the CDR3 is TGTGCCAGCAGTTACTCTCGAATAAGTTCCCGGGGTGAAAAACTGTTTTTT. As protein: CASSYSRISSRGEKLFF.

In its sample, this clonotype was seen a few times. This chain joins TRBV7-3 and TRBJ2-1; 7 bases are a match to TRBD2. Germline V gene sequence: CDR1 SGHTA, CDR2 FQGTGA. CDR3 length: 15 residues. The junction had 10 bases not matched to a gene; V was cut back by 5 bases and J by 6 bases. CDR3 sequence reads: CASSLRAGEGNEQFF. DNA of the CDR3: TGTGCCAGCAGCCTGAGGGCCGGGGAGGGCAATGAGCAGTTCTTC.

The rearrangement links TRBV10-3 to TRBJ2-7; 9 nucleotides align to TRBD2. Germline CDR1 ENHRY, CDR2 SYGVKD. Germline trimming cut 3 bases from V and 6 bases from J; bases unmatched to any gene: 12. CDR3 size: 16 residues. This chain's CDR3 is CAISDGAGGQQGEQYF. For the CDR3, the DNA is TGTGCCATCAGTGATGGAGCGGGGGGCCAGCAAGGCGAGCAGTACTTC.

The sample holds a few counts of this clonotype. The chain recombines TRBV2 with TRBJ2-7; D gene unclear. The CDR3 runs 14 residues. CDR1 is SNHLY and CDR2 is FYNNEI in the germline V gene. V was shortened by 0 bases and J by 7 bases, with 13 bases between the two germline ends. The CDR3 nucleotides are TGTGCCAGCAGTGAAGCTTACCCCGCGAGGGAGCAGTACTTC. Amino acids: CASSEAYPAREQYF.

This clonotype has just a few counts. This CDR3 reads CASSEARVYTEAFF. The DNA for the CDR3 is TGTGCCAGCAGTGAAGCGAGGGTGTACACTGAAGCTTTCTTT. The chain uses TRBV6-1 and TRBJ1-1, with D unclear. V was trimmed by 0 bases and J by 3 bases, leaving 8 bases between them. Germline CDR1 reads MNHNS; CDR2 reads SASEGT. This CDR3 comprises 14 residues.

This chain joins TRBV7-2 and TRBJ1-5, with a weak D call TRBD1 (5 bases). The CDR3 is 14 residues long. Germline V gene lookup returns CDR1 SGHTA and CDR2 FQGNSA. V lost 1 base and J 8 bases, leaving 12 bases between the germline ends. The CDR3 coding sequence is TGTGCCAGCAGCTTAGATCCAGGGTTCAAGCCCCAGCATTTT. Translating it yields CASSLDPGFKPQHF.

V usage is TRBV12-3 or TRBV12-4 and J usage is TRBJ2-3, with D perhaps TRBD1 (6 bases). The CDR3 loop spans 15 amino acids. Trimming left V 3 bases short and J 4 bases short, with 14 bases between. Here the CDR3 DNA reads TGTGCCAGCAGTTTCTTATCGGCAGGGGCAGATACGCAGTATTTT. Translating gives CASSFLSAGADTQYF.

V usage is TRBV12-3 or TRBV12-4 and J usage is TRBJ2-3; D possibly corresponds to TRBD2 (5 bases). Trimming took 8 bases from V and 0 from J, leaving 18 bases between them. The CDR3 covers 16 residues. CDR3 residues: CASRPEVTGSTDTQYF. The CDR3 DNA reads TGTGCCAGCCGACCGGAGGTCACCGGGAGCACAGATACGCAGTATTTT.

A remark on this clonotype: The junction departs from germline at one end; a sequencing error may be responsible. The chain employs TRBV5-1 and TRBJ2-1, with 8 bases identical to TRBD1. CDR1 and CDR2 from the germline V gene are SGHRS and YFSETQ. The CDR3 loop spans 14 amino acids. The CDR3 DNA reads TGCGCCAGCAGCCCGGGACAGGTGGGCAATGGGCAGTTCTTC. Its translation: CASSPGQVGNGQFF.